This T cell receptor (beta chain) was sequenced during a study of T cell responses to AZD1222 COVID-19 vaccine. Background on the study: Researchers grouped second doses given at about 4 or about 12 weeks into one pool.

The table came from immunoSEQ multiplex PCR; TCRdb's copy has only in-frame clones and leaves some out. The profile shows some 200,000 clones, around 90% of them singletons. CDR1 and CDR2 from the germline V gene are SGDLS and YYNGEE. Between the trimmed V and J ends, which lost 2 bases and 2 bases, there was a span of 13 bases. This CDR3 spans 16 amino acids. As concerns this clone: Its target is not known.

Broader study findings: Baseline seropositivity characterized only a handful of AZD1222 recipients. Unmutated variant regions are reportedly the target of nearly half of TCRs that are spike-specific. Clonal diversity may have been underestimated, and the donors were mostly white British, with more females than males.

The gene calls are TRBV9 and TRBJ2-2; the D call may be TRBD1 or TRBD2 (5 bases each). The clonotype was recovered from an adult in good health. Here the sequenced sample was peripheral blood, taken on day 0 of AZD1222 vaccination. The CDR3 DNA follows: TGTGCCAGCAGCGTCCGGGGCGTAGACAACACCGGGGAGCTGTTTTTT. It translates to CASSVRGVDNTGELFF.